The 32 T cell receptor beta chains below come from one sample, sequenced in a study of OX40 agonist ivuxolimab in advanced cancers. Sequencing used immunoSEQ multiplex PCR; TCRdb keeps in-frame clones, though not all of them. The sample has over 30,000 clones, about four fifths seen once. The sample was CD4+ or CD8+ T cells sorted from blood, taken in a trial of the OX40 agonist ivuxolimab. The receptor source for this set is an adult with an advanced solid tumor such as melanoma, head and neck, liver or kidney cancer.

Here the CDR3 DNA reads TGTGCCAGCAGCCAAGAATTCCCAAACTACGAGCAGTACTTC. It codes for CASSQEFPNYEQYF. The rearrangement uses TRBV14 and TRBJ2-7, with no clear D. The germline gives CDR1 SGHDN, CDR2 FVKESK. CDR3 length: 14 residues. V was cut by 0 bases and J by 3 bases, with 9 bases left in between.

The rearrangement uses TRBV19 and TRBJ1-2; no clear D. Germline lookup yields CDR1 LNHDA and CDR2 SQIVND (reference sequence). V lost 1 base and J lost 6, with 12 bases in between. This CDR3 is 14 amino acids long. DNA for the CDR3: TGTGCCAGTAGTATAGGTTCCAGTCCCGATGGCTACACCTTC. Residues: CASSIGSSPDGYTF. The variable domain in full, completed from reference TRBV19 and TRBJ1-2, reads DGGITQSPKYLFRKEGQNVTLSCEQNLNHDAMYWYRQDPGQGLRLIYYSQIVNDFQKGDIAEGYSVSREKKESFPLTVTSAQKNPTAFYLCASSIGSSPDGYTFGSGTRLTVV.

The genes are TRBV2 and TRBJ1-1; the D gene is possibly TRBD1 (6 bases). Germline V CDR1 and CDR2: SNHLY, FYNNEI. The CDR3 has 14 residues. The ends were cut back, 6 bases at V and 6 bases at J, with 17 bases in the middle. The CDR3 loop is CASRATPGTSEAFF. The CDR3 DNA sequence: TGTGCCAGCAGAGCGACTCCCGGGACATCTGAAGCTTTCTTT.

This clone came up a few times. The chain uses TRBV9 and TRBJ2-4; D could derive from TRBD1 or TRBD2 (6 bases each). V lost 1 base and J lost 0, with 8 bases in between. CDR3 length: 15 residues. In germline, CDR1 is SGDLS, CDR2 YYNGEE. CDR3 nucleotides: TGTGCCAGCAGCGTATCGGGGGCAGCCAAAAACATTCAGTACTTC. Its protein product is CASSVSGAAKNIQYF.

The rearrangement uses TRBV5-4 and TRBJ2-5; TRBD1 or TRBD2 may be the D gene (6 bases each). Deletions cut 0 bases from V and 5 bases from J, with 11 bases between. Germline assignment: CDR1 SGHNT and CDR2 YYREEE (reference sequence). The CDR3 runs 14 residues. The CDR3 sequence is CASSLERGEETQYF. CDR3 DNA: TGTGCCAGCAGCTTGGAAAGGGGGGAGGAGACCCAGTACTTC.

The chain joins TRBV23-1 to TRBJ2-2, with 12 bases identical to TRBD1. TRBV23-1 is an ORF for which the function is uncertain. The CDR3 spans 17 residues. The V segment lost 6 bases and the J segment 6 bases; nucleotides outside the gene matches: 11. DNA of the CDR3: TGCGCCAGCAGCCCTCAATTAGGGGACAGGGGGCCCGGGGAGCTGTTTTTT. This gives the protein CASSPQLGDRGPGELFF.

V usage is TRBV5-1 and J usage is TRBJ2-5, with 9 bases lining up with TRBD2. The germline V gene has CDR1 SGHRS and CDR2 YFSETQ. The CDR3 totals 14 residues. V shed 3 bases and J 5 bases; nucleotides not matched to a gene: 5. CDR3 protein: CASSSNSGGETQYF. CDR3 bases: TGCGCCAGCAGCTCTAATAGCGGGGGCGAGACCCAGTACTTC.

V is TRBV6-1 and J is TRBJ2-1; D may match TRBD1 or TRBD2 (5 bases each). CDR3 length equals 15 residues. The germline V gene encodes CDR1 MNHNS and CDR2 SASEGT. Between the trimmed V and J ends, which lost 4 bases and 7 bases, there was a span of 17 bases. The CDR3 region is CASSAGKGRSNEQFF. The CDR3 DNA reads TGTGCCAGCAGTGCGGGCAAGGGACGGTCTAATGAGCAGTTCTTC.

The rearrangement links TRBV5-4 to TRBJ1-6; D is possibly TRBD1 (5 bases). The germline V gene has CDR1 SGHNT and CDR2 YYREEE (reference sequence). V was shortened by 5 bases and J by 7 bases, with 10 bases between the two germline ends. This CDR3 comprises 13 residues. This CDR3 reads CASRGGYNSPLHF. In DNA, the CDR3 is TGTGCCAGCAGGGGGGGGTACAATTCACCCCTCCACTTT.

A note on this clone: Other nucleotide sequences from this sample produce the same CDR3. This chain links TRBV15 with TRBJ1-5, with 9 bases that match TRBD1. The germline gives CDR1 LNHNV, CDR2 YYDKDF (reference sequence). The trim removed 4 bases at V and 6 bases at J, leaving 7 bases unmatched. This CDR3 region has 15 residues. CDR3 sequence reads: CATSKSGTGPQPQHF. CDR3 in DNA: TGTGCCACCAGCAAATCGGGGACAGGGCCTCAGCCCCAGCATTTT.

J is TRBJ1-1 and V is TRBV28, with 7 positions matching TRBD1. The CDR3 consists of 12 residues. Looked up from germline, CDR1 is MDHEN and CDR2 is SYDVKM. The V gene end was trimmed by 8 bases and the J gene end by 7 bases; junction bases not matched to a gene: 7. This CDR3 reads CASLTGLGEAFF. CDR3 DNA: TGTGCCAGCCTGACAGGGCTTGGTGAAGCTTTCTTT.

This chain connects TRBV19 to TRBJ1-5; D call uncertain. The CDR3 runs to 16 residues. CDR1 is LNHDA and CDR2 is SQIVND in the germline V gene (reference sequence). The germline V and J ends were trimmed by 2 bases and 3 bases, with 14 bases remaining between them. The CDR3: CASSIWTGSNNQPQHF. The CDR3 DNA reads as TGTGCCAGTAGTATATGGACCGGGTCTAACAATCAGCCCCAGCATTTT. Complete variable domain (other parts from reference TRBV19 and TRBJ1-5): DGGITQSPKYLFRKEGQNVTLSCEQNLNHDAMYWYRQDPGQGLRLIYYSQIVNDFQKGDIAEGYSVSREKKESFPLTVTSAQKNPTAFYLCASSIWTGSNNQPQHFGDGTRLSIL.

CDR3 sequence (DNA): TGTGCCTGGAGTCCGGGGTTGGATCAGCCCCAGCATTTT. It codes for CAWSPGLDQPQHF. The chain carries TRBV30 and TRBJ1-5; no reliable D call. The CDR3 is 13 residues long. Germline V gene data show CDR1 as GTSNPN and CDR2 as SVGIG (reference sequence). Trimming pared 2 bases from V and 5 bases from J, leaving 10 bases between.

This sequence joins TRBV18 and TRBJ2-1; weak D call: TRBD2 (7 bases). CDR3 size: 15 residues. Deletions cut 5 bases from V and 0 bases from J, with 11 bases between. CDR1 and CDR2 from the germline V gene are KGHSH and LQKENI. This chain's CDR3 is CASSAGAPSYNEQFF. In nucleotides, the CDR3 is TGTGCCAGCTCAGCGGGGGCCCCCTCCTACAATGAGCAGTTCTTC.

The rearrangement uses TRBV11-3 and TRBJ2-2, with D tentatively TRBD1 (6 bases). The V gene lost 5 bases and the J gene lost 2 bases, with 15 bases spanning the gap. The CDR3 extends over 16 amino acids. The germline gives CDR1 SGHNT, CDR2 YENEEA. This CDR3 is CASSPPSQGNTGELFF. For the CDR3, the DNA is TGTGCCAGCAGCCCGCCGTCACAGGGAAACACCGGGGAGCTGTTTTTT. Using reference TRBV11-3 and TRBJ2-2 for the parts outside the CDR3, the full variable domain is EAGVVQSPRYKIIEKKQPVAFWCNPISGHNTLYWYLQNLGQGPELLIRYENEEAVDDSQLPKDRFSAERLKGVDSTLKIQPAELGDSAVYLCASSPPSQGNTGELFFGEGSRLTVL.

This rearrangement joins TRBV10-2 to TRBJ2-7, with D perhaps TRBD1 (6 bases). Germline V gives CDR1 WSHSY, CDR2 SAAADI. The V end lost 3 bases, the J end lost 7 bases, and 10 bases lay between the germline ends. The CDR3 has 12 amino acids. The CDR3 loop is CASSEGGEEQYF. CDR3 in DNA: TGCGCCAGCAGTGAAGGGGGAGAAGAGCAGTACTTC.

This rearrangement joins TRBV7-9 to TRBJ2-5, with D possibly TRBD2 on 5 matching bases. Trimming shortened V by 6 bases and J by 2 bases, and 16 bases separated the two germline ends. The CDR3 extends over 15 amino acids. CDR1 is SEHNR and CDR2 is FQNEAQ in the germline V gene (reference sequence). Written as DNA, the CDR3 is TGTGCCAGCAGTACGATCCGCCGAGGGCAAGAGACCCAGTACTTC. This sequence encodes CASSTIRRGQETQYF.

The genes are TRBV21-1 and TRBJ2-5. TRBV21-1 is assigned pseudogene status. The CDR3 is 15 amino acids. CDR3 in DNA: TGTGCCAGCAACCCGGGGGACAAGGTACAAGAGACCCAGTACTTC. Translating gives CASNPGDKVQETQYF.

This chain joins TRBV4-2 and TRBJ2-2; tentatively, D is TRBD2 (5 bases). The germline gives CDR1 LGHNA, CDR2 YNFKEQ. There are 15 residues in the CDR3. Trimming left V 0 bases short and J 4 bases short, with 9 bases between. CDR3 region: CASSQDREFTGELFF. The CDR3, as DNA: TGTGCCAGCAGCCAAGATCGGGAATTCACCGGGGAGCTGTTTTTT.

The chain recombines TRBV14 with TRBJ2-2; the D is unclear. CDR3 size: 17 residues. V was trimmed by 0 bases and J by 3 bases, leaving 14 bases between them. Looked up from germline, CDR1 is SGHDN and CDR2 is FVKESK. DNA of the CDR3: TGTGCCAGCAGCCAAGATTCGAGTAGTCGCGACACCGGGGAGCTGTTTTTT. This codes for CASSQDSSSRDTGELFF.

There are a few counts of this clone. This chain uses TRBV2 with TRBJ1-1; the D gene is possibly TRBD1 (5 bases). There are 17 residues in the CDR3. Deletions cut 2 bases from V and 6 bases from J, with 22 bases between. Germline lookup yields CDR1 SNHLY and CDR2 FYNNEI. The CDR3 is CASSENRLEAGGAEAFF. The CDR3 DNA reads TGTGCCAGCAGTGAAAACCGCCTTGAGGCCGGAGGGGCTGAAGCTTTCTTT.

The chain carries TRBV7-3 and TRBJ2-1; TRBD1 matches at 7 bases. The CDR3 is made up of 15 amino acids. The germline V gene encodes CDR1 SGHTA and CDR2 FQGTGA. V dropped 5 bases and J dropped 2; count of bases not matched to a gene: 6. The CDR3 nucleotides are TGTGCCAGCAGCCCGGGACAGCCCACCTACAATGAGCAGTTCTTC. Its translation is CASSPGQPTYNEQFF.

The rearrangement links TRBV7-8 to TRBJ1-2; no definite D call. Trimming left V 3 bases short and J 0 bases short, with 11 bases between. Germline V gene data show CDR1 as SGHVS and CDR2 as FQNEAQ. The CDR3 length is 15 residues. This chain's CDR3 is CASSFRNPANYGYTF. The CDR3 nucleotides are TGTGCCAGCAGCTTCAGAAATCCCGCTAACTATGGCTACACCTTC.

The V gene is TRBV11-2, the J gene TRBJ2-2; 12 nucleotides match TRBD2. The CDR3 loop spans 15 amino acids. V was clipped by 8 bases and J by 2 bases; unmatched bases: 3. Germline CDR1 and CDR2: SGHAT and FQNNGV. The CDR3 DNA sequence: TGTGCCAGCCGCGGACTAGCGGGAAACACCGGGGAGCTGTTTTTT. The encoded protein is CASRGLAGNTGELFF.

The chain combines TRBV7-2 with TRBJ2-7; a weak D match, TRBD2 (6 bases). Per the germline V gene, CDR1 is SGHTA and CDR2 is FQGNSA. V gave up 0 bases and J gave up 5 bases, with 8 bases separating them. This CDR3 spans 13 amino acids. The DNA of the CDR3 is TGTGCCAGCAGCTTAGCGCGGAGGGACGAGCAGTACTTC. Residues: CASSLARRDEQYF.

This clone was seen a few times. The gene calls are TRBV6-5 and TRBJ2-5, with D possibly being TRBD2 (6 bases). The CDR3 runs to 12 residues. V lost 6 bases and J lost 3, with 8 bases in between. Germline CDR1 is MNHEY and CDR2 is SVGAGI. CDR3: CASREGKETQYF. CDR3 DNA: TGTGCCAGCAGGGAGGGGAAAGAGACCCAGTACTTC.

In its sample, this clone is medium-sized. The CDR3 nucleotides are TGTGCCAGCAGTGAAGCGACCTACGAGCAGTACTTC. Amino acids: CASSEATYEQYF. This rearrangement joins TRBV6-1 to TRBJ2-7; D unresolved. Germline CDR1 and CDR2: MNHNS and SASEGT. V lost 0 bases and J lost 2, with 2 bases in between. There are 12 residues in the CDR3.

The chain uses TRBV7-9 and TRBJ2-5; no definite D call. The DNA end is a closer match to TRBJ2-7, so the J assignment may be wrong. Per germline, CDR1 SEHNR and CDR2 FQNEAQ (reference sequence). This CDR3 comprises 16 residues. The CDR3 loop is CASSYKASRSSYEQYF. The CDR3 DNA reads as TGTGCCAGCAGCTATAAGGCCTCCCGCTCCTCCTACGAGCAGTACTTC.

This clone was seen once. The CDR3 reads CATRGHSGSADTQYF. The CDR3 bases are TGTGCCACCCGAGGACATAGCGGGAGTGCAGATACGCAGTATTTT. This sequence joins TRBV10-3 and TRBJ2-3; 9 bases fit TRBD2. CDR1 and CDR2 from the germline V gene are ENHRY and SYGVKD. There are 15 residues in the CDR3. V was pared by 10 bases and J by 4 bases, with 12 bases of the junction left unmatched.

The chain is built from TRBV28 and TRBJ1-1; TRBD1 matches 8 bases. The germline CDR1 and CDR2 sequences are MDHEN and SYDVKM. V lost 3 bases and J lost 4; bases outside the gene matches: 7. The CDR3 has 15 amino acids. The CDR3 nucleotides read TGTGCCAGCAGTTTTACAGGGGGGATGGGCACTGAAGCTTTCTTT. Its protein is CASSFTGGMGTEAFF.

V gene TRBV2 combines with J gene TRBJ2-2; D perhaps matches TRBD2 (6 bases). This CDR3 has 15 residues. The germline V and J ends were trimmed by 4 bases and 1 base, with 10 bases remaining between them. The V gene's germline CDR1 is SNHLY and CDR2 FYNNEI. CDR3 sequence reads: CASSAGLGNTGELFF. DNA of the CDR3: TGTGCCAGCAGTGCGGGACTGGGGAACACCGGGGAGCTGTTTTTT.

The table lists this clone with a few counts. J is TRBJ2-2 and V is TRBV5-4; TRBD1 is a possible D gene (6 bases). The CDR3 is made up of 15 amino acids. V was shortened by 0 bases and J by 3 bases, with 9 bases between the two germline ends. Germline V gene data show CDR1 as SGHNT and CDR2 as YYREEE (reference sequence). The CDR3 DNA reads TGTGCCAGCAGCTTGGGGGGGCCTTACACCGGGGAGCTGTTTTTT. Amino acids: CASSLGGPYTGELFF.